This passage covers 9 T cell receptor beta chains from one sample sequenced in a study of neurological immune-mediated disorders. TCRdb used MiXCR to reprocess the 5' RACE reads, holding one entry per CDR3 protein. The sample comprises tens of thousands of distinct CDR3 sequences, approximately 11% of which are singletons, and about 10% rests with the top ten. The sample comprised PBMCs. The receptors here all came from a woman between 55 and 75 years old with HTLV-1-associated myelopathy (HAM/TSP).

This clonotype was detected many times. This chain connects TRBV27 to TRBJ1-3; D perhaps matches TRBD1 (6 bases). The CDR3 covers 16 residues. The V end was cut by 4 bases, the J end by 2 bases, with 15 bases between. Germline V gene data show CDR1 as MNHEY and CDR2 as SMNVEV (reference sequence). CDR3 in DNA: TGTGCCAGCAGTTCCCGGGGGGGCATAGCTGGAAACACCATATATTTT. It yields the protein CASSSRGGIAGNTIYF.

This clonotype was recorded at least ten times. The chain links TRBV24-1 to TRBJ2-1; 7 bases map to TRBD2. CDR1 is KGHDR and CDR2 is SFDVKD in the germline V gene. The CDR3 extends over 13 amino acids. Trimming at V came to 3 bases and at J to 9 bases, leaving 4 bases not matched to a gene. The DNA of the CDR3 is TGTGCCACCAGTGATCCACCGGGAGGTGAGCAGTTCTTC. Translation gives CATSDPPGGEQFF.

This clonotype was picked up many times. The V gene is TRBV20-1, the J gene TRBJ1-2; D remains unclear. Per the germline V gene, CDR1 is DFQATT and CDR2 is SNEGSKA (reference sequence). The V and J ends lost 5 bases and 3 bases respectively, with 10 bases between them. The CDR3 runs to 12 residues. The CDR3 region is CSAGPDHYGYTF. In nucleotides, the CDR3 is TGCAGTGCTGGACCGGACCACTATGGCTACACCTTC.

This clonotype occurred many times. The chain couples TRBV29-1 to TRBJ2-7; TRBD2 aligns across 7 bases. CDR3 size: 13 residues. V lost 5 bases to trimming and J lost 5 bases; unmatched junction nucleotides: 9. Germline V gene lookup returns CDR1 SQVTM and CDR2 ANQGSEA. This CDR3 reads CSVIEGGPHEQYF. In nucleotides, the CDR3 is TGCAGCGTTATTGAGGGAGGGCCCCACGAGCAGTACTTC.

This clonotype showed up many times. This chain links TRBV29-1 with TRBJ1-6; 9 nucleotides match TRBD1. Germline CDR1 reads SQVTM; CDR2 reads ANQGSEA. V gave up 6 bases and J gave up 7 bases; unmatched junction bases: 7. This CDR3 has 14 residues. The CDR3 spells CSVKGDRANSPLHF. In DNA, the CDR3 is TGCAGCGTCAAGGGGGACAGGGCGAATTCACCCCTCCACTTT. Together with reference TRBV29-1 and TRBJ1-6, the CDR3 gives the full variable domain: SAVISQKPSRDICQRGTSLTIQCQVDSQVTMMFWYRQQPGQSLTLIATANQGSEATYESGFVIDKFPISRPNLTFSTLTVSNMSPEDSSIYLCSVKGDRANSPLHFGNGTRLTVT.

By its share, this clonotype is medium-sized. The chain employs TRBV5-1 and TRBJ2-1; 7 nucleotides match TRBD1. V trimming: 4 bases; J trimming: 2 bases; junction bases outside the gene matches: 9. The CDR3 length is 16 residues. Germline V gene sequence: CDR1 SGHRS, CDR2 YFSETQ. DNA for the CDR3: TGCGCCAGCAGCGTACAGGGGTCGGTCACCTACAATGAGCAGTTCTTC. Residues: CASSVQGSVTYNEQFF.

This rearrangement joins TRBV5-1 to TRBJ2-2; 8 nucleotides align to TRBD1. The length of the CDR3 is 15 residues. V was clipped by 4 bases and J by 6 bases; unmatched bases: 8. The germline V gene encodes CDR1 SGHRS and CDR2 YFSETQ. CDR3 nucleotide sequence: TGCGCCAGCAGCCTGACAGGGGAGGAATCCGGGGAGCTGTTTTTT. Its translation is CASSLTGEESGELFF.

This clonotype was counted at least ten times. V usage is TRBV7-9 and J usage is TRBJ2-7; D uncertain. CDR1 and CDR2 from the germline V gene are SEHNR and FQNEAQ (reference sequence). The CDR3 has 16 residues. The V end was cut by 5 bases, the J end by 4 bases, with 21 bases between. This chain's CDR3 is CASSHLGFGPGYEQYF. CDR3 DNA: TGTGCCAGCAGCCATCTCGGCTTCGGCCCCGGGTACGAGCAGTACTTC.

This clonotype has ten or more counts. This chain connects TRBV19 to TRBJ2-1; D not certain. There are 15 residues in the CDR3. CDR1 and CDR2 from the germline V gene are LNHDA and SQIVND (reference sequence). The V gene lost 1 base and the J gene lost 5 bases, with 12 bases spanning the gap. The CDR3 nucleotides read TGTGCCAGTAGTATAGGGCCCTTGGAAAACAATGAGCAGTTCTTC. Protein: CASSIGPLENNEQFF.